This T cell receptor (beta chain) was obtained from a study of blood T cell repertoires in COVID-19. On the study more broadly: PBMCs, B-cell-depleted T cells, or T cells were the source of the cDNA or gDNA that made up the material.

Between the trimmed V and J ends, which lost 2 bases and 3 bases, there was a span of 13 bases. Per the germline V gene, CDR1 is MNHEY and CDR2 is SVGEGT. There are 15 residues in the CDR3. Libraries were prepared by immunoSEQ multiplex PCR; TCRdb keeps only in-frame clonotypes and omits some of them. Of a few hundred thousand clones in the sample, around 80% were seen once. The source of this sequence is a woman aged 50 to 65 with acute or convalescent COVID-19. V and J are TRBV6-2 or TRBV6-3 and TRBJ2-5; the D gene is possibly TRBD2 (6 bases). The source material was peripheral blood. The CDR3 nucleotides are TGTGCCAGCAGTTACGTACGGGAGAGCGAAGAGACCCAGTACTTC. This encodes CASSYVRESEETQYF.